This T cell receptor beta chain was sequenced for a study of blood T cell repertoires in COVID-19. Study details: COVID-19 samples, acute and convalescent, were from the United States, Italy and Spain. Sources were T cells, B-cell-depleted T cells, or PBMCs; the material itself was cDNA or gDNA.

The study recruited people aged roughly 18 to 100 years across approximately 23 US areas. Assignments of participants to cohorts depended upon their own reported clinical history. The table came from immunoSEQ multiplex PCR; TCRdb's copy has only in-frame clones and leaves some out. This table has about 220,000 clones, around 87% appearing once. Trimming cost V 5 bases and J 11 bases, with 15 bases left between them. CDR1 and CDR2 (germline): SQVTM, ANQGSEA. There are 11 residues in the CDR3. The sequencing sample was made of PBMCs or T cells enriched from blood (not recorded which). The sequence derives from a young woman in a cohort exposed to, infected with or recovered from COVID-19 (not recorded which). This rearrangement joins TRBV29-1 to TRBJ1-1, with TRBD1 as a possible D gene (5 bases). In DNA form, the CDR3 reads TGCAGCGTTTCTACGGGGGAGAGGGCTTTCTTT. This translates into CSVSTGERAFF. Full variable domain (remainder filled in from reference TRBV29-1 and TRBJ1-1): SAVISQKPSRDICQRGTSLTIQCQVDSQVTMMFWYRQQPGQSLTLIATANQGSEATYESGFVIDKFPISRPNLTFSTLTVSNMSPEDSSIYLCSVSTGERAFFGQGTRLTVV.